This T cell receptor (beta chain) was sequenced during a study of neurological immune-mediated disorders (dated by TCRdb to between 2019 and 2020). Background for the entire study: Using UMI-based sequencing, the study compared peripheral blood TCR-beta repertoires from patients with HTLV-I-associated myelopathy (HAM/TSP), patients with multiple sclerosis, and healthy controls. Longitudinal samples, technical triplicates and paired sorted CD4+ and CD8+ T-cell subsets, alongside PBMC samples, were included among the approximately 110 TCR-beta libraries. The cohort comprised around 70 subjects: about 14 HAM/TSP patients, 34 multiple sclerosis patients and 20 healthy controls. The study at large found these results: TCR clonal expansion was greatest in HAM/TSP patients and smallest in MS patients, who ranked below even healthy controls. Expanded clones from different subjects shared no identical CDR3 amino acid sequences, which suggests that TCR-beta repertoires were private in all groups.

Ten or more counts support this clonotype. This receptor's antigen is unknown. No much larger clone exists at a distance of one base, and base qualities are not known. Libraries from unsorted PBMCs were made from 2 million PBMCs kept in RNAlater at -80 degrees C until RNA extraction. PBMCs were separated from peripheral blood using Ficoll-Hypaque density gradient centrifugation and then cryopreserved in liquid nitrogen. cDNA synthesis used template-switch 5'RACE with a primer carrying a 10-nucleotide random unique molecular identifier tagging each TCR transcript. Every sequencing run covered 15-18 subjects and yielded more than 160 million TCR-beta sequences. The RNeasy kit was used for extraction of total RNA. The KAPA Real-time Library Amplification kit was used to amplify TCR-beta VDJ regions with primers targeting the TCR constant region and the 5'RACE anchor. Sample indexes and Illumina adaptors were added in a first PCR, and a second PCR then increased library yield. After Ampure bead purification, the TCR product of roughly 650 bp was size-selected on a 2% E-gel SizeSelection system. Before pooling, library quality was checked on a Bioanalyzer, concentration was measured with Qubit, and libraries were quantified with the Kapa Library Quantification kit. Paired-end 2 x 150 bp sequencing of the libraries was performed on an Illumina HiSeq 2500. To increase sequence diversity, roughly 24-32% phiX was spiked into each library pool. The paper's data handling went like this. Quality-filtered reads were processed with the UMI-based MiGEC pipeline, which removed over 75% of raw TCR sequences during error correction. IMGT germline references were used for aligning VDJ genes, and each clonotype was defined as a unique CDR3 amino acid sequence together with its V-J genes. VDJtools evaluated clonal expansion, Shannon diversity and CDR3 relatedness (CalcPairwiseDistances, ClusterSamples); CLCbio workbench built phylogenetic trees. Expanded clones were defined as having at least 8 unique UMIs, based on coefficient-of-variation modelling across technical triplicates. TCRdb's own reprocessing of the public reads used fastp at Q25 and MiXCR and kept productive beta chains. Every distinct CDR3 protein forms one entry, paired with its most common genes and DNA. For this entry, the V and J calls and clone size follow TCRdb and not the study's own pipeline. This sample has more than 15,000 distinct CDR3 sequences in its table, and about 14% of those were observed once. The top ten clonotypes cover roughly 13% of the sample.

The germline V gene (reference sequence) gives CDR1 as MNHNY and CDR2 as SVGAGI. Clipping removes 5 bases from V and 8 bases from J, with 4 as the unmatched junction base count. Including cysteine and phenylalanine, the CDR3 has 12 amino acids. The retained sequence is limited to the CDR3, 36 bases, with the frame set at the first base. This receptor chain uses TRBV6-6 and TRBJ1-2; 8 junctional bases match TRBD1. The sequencing input was PBMCs. This TCR derives from a man aged 55 to 70 with HTLV-1-associated myelopathy (HAM/TSP). The CDR3 has the sequence CASSKQGDGYTF. The DNA sequence follows: TGTGCCAGCAGTAAACAGGGGGACGGCTACACCTTC.